These 18 T cell receptor beta chains originate from one sample sequenced in a study of CXCR3-negative and CXCR3-positive naive CD8 T cells. Overall study results and limits: Comparison of naive cells showed more hydrophobic TRB CDR3s in CXCR3-positive than in CXCR3-negative naive cells.

No antigens are known for them. The TRB libraries of cDNA were built by UMI-labeled 5' RACE. For each CDR3 protein, TCRdb gives one entry from its re-call of the 5' RACE reads, without DNA. The listing records roughly 100,000 distinct CDR3 sequences. Material: naive CXCR3+ CD8+ T cells from blood. Documented subset: CD45RO-CCR7+CD27+CD95- naive CD8+ T cells expressing CXCR3 (TNR3+). These receptor sequences come from a human donor in good health. Some clones in this sample may be carry-over from other donors' samples.

The chain carries TRBV30 and TRBJ2-1. CDR3 length: 13 amino acids. Germline lookup yields CDR1 GTSNPN and CDR2 SVGIG (reference sequence). CDR3 in amino acids: CAWSVALWVEQFF.

The rearrangement joins TRBV28 to TRBJ2-7; as DNA is missing, the TRBD1 call by TCRdb cannot be tested. CDR1 and CDR2 from the germline V gene are MDHEN and SYDVKM. The CDR3 runs 14 residues. The CDR3 here is CASTRGQTRDEQYF.

The genes are TRBV29-1 and TRBJ2-7; the D gene TCRdb calls, TRBD1, cannot be checked with no DNA. CDR3 length: 14 residues. Germline-derived CDR1 and CDR2 are SQVTM and ANQGSEA. The CDR3 reads CSVEGRDREFEQYF.

The chain carries TRBV29-1 and TRBJ1-3; there is no DNA to check the TCRdb D call of TRBD1. Looked up from germline, CDR1 is SQVTM and CDR2 is ANQGSEA. The CDR3 is 14 amino acids. CDR3 amino acids: CSVMGHFSGNTIYF.

The chain links TRBV28 to TRBJ2-7; absent DNA, TCRdb's TRBD1 call cannot be checked. Germline CDR1 is MDHEN and CDR2 is SYDVKM. The CDR3 is 14 amino acids. Here the CDR3 reads CASTPPLASDEQYF.

The rearrangement links TRBV7-3 to TRBJ2-2; the D call of TRBD1 rests on TCRdb alone, since no DNA is present to check it. There are 15 residues in the CDR3. From germline, CDR1 is SGHTA and CDR2 FQGTGA. CDR3 residues: CARSPLRENTGEPFF.

V and J are TRBV7-8 and TRBJ2-3; the D call of TRBD2 rests on TCRdb alone, since no DNA is present to check it. Germline assignment: CDR1 SGHVS and CDR2 FQNEAQ. The CDR3 sequence is 13 residues long. CDR3 protein: CASSTGTRDTQYF.

CDR3 amino acids: CASSPDLLGELFF. The chain joins TRBV7-2 to TRBJ2-2. Per the germline V gene, CDR1 is SGHTA and CDR2 is FQGNSA. This CDR3 contains 13 residues.

The chain is built from TRBV7-2 and TRBJ2-3. Germline loops: CDR1 SGHTA, CDR2 FQGNSA. The CDR3 has 13 residues. The CDR3 is CASSLVAADTQYF.

The chain recombines TRBV4-3 with TRBJ2-7; no DNA is available, so the TRBD1 call from TCRdb remains unchecked. The CDR3 loop spans 15 amino acids. CDR1 is LGHNA and CDR2 is YSLEER in the germline V gene. The CDR3: CASSHSTRDRDEQYF.

The chain carries TRBV4-3 and TRBJ1-2; checking the TCRdb D call of TRBD1 is not possible without DNA. The CDR3 has 15 amino acids. Germline CDR1 and CDR2: LGHNA and YSLEER. CDR3 in amino acids: CASSQDWTGNYGYTF.

The CDR3 here is CASSPETSGSNEQYF. This chain links TRBV7-3 with TRBJ2-7; TCRdb indicates TRBD2, and absent DNA this call remains unverified. Per the germline V gene, CDR1 is SGHTA and CDR2 is FQGTGA. CDR3 length equals 15 residues. Using reference TRBV7-3 and TRBJ2-7 for the parts outside the CDR3, the full variable domain is GAGVSQTPSNKVTEKGKYVELRCDPISGHTALYWYRQSLGQGPEFLIYFQGTGAADDSGLPNDRFFAVRPEGSVSTLKIQRTERGDSAVYLCASSPETSGSNEQYFGPGTRLTVT.

The chain has TRBV29-1 and TRBJ2-3; TCRdb reports TRBD2, a call that lacks DNA to check it against. The CDR3 contains 13 residues. CDR1 and CDR2 (germline): SQVTM, ANQGSEA. The CDR3 sequence is CSVEGDSTDTQYF.

This chain connects TRBV7-9 to TRBJ2-1; TCRdb outputs TRBD2, but without DNA this stays unchecked. This CDR3 is built from 15 residues. The germline CDR1 and CDR2 sequences are SEHNR and FQNEAQ (reference sequence). The CDR3 reads CASSFTSGGFNEQFF. Full variable domain (missing parts from reference TRBV7-9 and TRBJ2-1): DTGVSQNPRHKITKRGQNVTFRCDPISEHNRLYWYRQTLGQGPEFLTYFQNEAQLEKSRLLSDRFSAERPKGSFSTLEIQRTEQGDSAMYLCASSFTSGGFNEQFFGPGTRLTVL.

The chain recombines TRBV10-3 with TRBJ2-1. Germline CDR1 ENHRY, CDR2 SYGVKD. The CDR3 has 13 residues. CDR3 protein: CAISESITNEQFF.

The chain couples TRBV7-2 to TRBJ2-7. Germline V CDR1 and CDR2: SGHTA, FQGNSA. The CDR3 spans 15 residues. The CDR3 reads CASSRDLGLSYEQYF.

The chain's CDR3 is CASCPGSGSYEQYF. V usage is TRBV7-9 and J usage is TRBJ2-7; TCRdb names TRBD1, which stays unverified in the absence of DNA. The length of the CDR3 is 14 residues. Per germline, CDR1 SEHNR and CDR2 FQNEAQ (reference sequence).

The V and J genes are TRBV6-2 or TRBV6-3 and TRBJ2-1; the TRBD1 assignment by TCRdb is unverifiable without DNA. The CDR3 runs to 15 residues. Germline V gives CDR1 MNHEY, CDR2 SVGEGT. The CDR3 is CATTYRGSSYNEQFF.